These 30 T cell receptor beta chains came from one sample sequenced in a study of OX40 agonist ivuxolimab in advanced cancers. Assay: immunoSEQ multiplex PCR; the TCRdb copy retains only in-frame clones and omits some. The sample has 40,000 or so clones, 92% seen once. Sequenced material: CD4+ or CD8+ T cells sorted from blood, taken in a trial of the OX40 agonist ivuxolimab. The receptor set was obtained from an adult with an advanced solid tumor such as melanoma, head and neck, liver or kidney cancer.

V is TRBV4-1 and J is TRBJ2-7; no clear D. The CDR3 length is 15 residues. Trimming left V 0 bases short and J 2 bases short, with 11 bases between. The germline V gene encodes CDR1 MGHRA and CDR2 YSYEKL. The CDR3 spells CASSQDEGITYEQYF. The CDR3 nucleotides are TGCGCCAGCAGCCAAGACGAAGGGATCACCTACGAGCAGTACTTC.

The genes are TRBV4-2 and TRBJ1-2, with D unclear. Trimming shortened V by 6 bases and J by 4 bases, and 12 bases separated the two germline ends. The CDR3 totals 13 residues. CDR1 LGHNA and CDR2 YNFKEQ come from the germline V gene. The CDR3 DNA reads as TGTGCCAGCAGTAAGACTGAATCCTATGGCTACACCTTC. This sequence encodes CASSKTESYGYTF.

This clone was observed once. The chain couples TRBV4-1 to TRBJ1-2, with D possibly being TRBD1 (5 bases). The CDR3 runs to 15 residues. Germline CDR1 MGHRA, CDR2 YSYEKL. Deletions cut 0 bases from V and 4 bases from J, with 12 bases between. This chain's CDR3 is CASSQDGQGFYGYTF. The CDR3 coding sequence is TGCGCCAGCAGCCAAGATGGGCAGGGATTCTATGGCTACACCTTC.

CDR3 in DNA: TGTGCCAGCAGCGCATCACAGGGGCTTCTGGAGACCCAGTACTTC. This codes for CASSASQGLLETQYF. V and J are TRBV9 and TRBJ2-5; 7 bases fit TRBD1. The ends lost 3 bases at V and 5 bases at J; junction bases unmatched: 10. From germline, CDR1 is SGDLS and CDR2 YYNGEE. This CDR3 is built from 15 residues.

The V and J genes are TRBV15 and TRBJ2-3; 14 bases fit TRBD2. Trimming removed 3 bases from V and 6 bases from J; junction bases left unmatched: 14. Germline V gene data show CDR1 as LNHNV and CDR2 as YYDKDF (reference sequence). This CDR3 is built from 19 residues. CDR3 DNA sequence: TGTGCCACCAGCAGTCGAGACGGGACTAGCGGGAGAATATTGGATACGCAGTATTTT. It encodes CATSSRDGTSGRILDTQYF.

The V gene is TRBV9, the J gene TRBJ1-1; TRBD1 agrees at 9 bases. Unmatched junction bases numbered 4, after V lost 5 bases and J lost 8 bases. The germline V gene has CDR1 SGDLS and CDR2 YYNGEE. The CDR3 is 12 amino acids. The CDR3 DNA follows: TGTGCCAGCAGGGGACAGGGAGCCGAAGCTTTCTTT. It translates to CASRGQGAEAFF.

This chain links TRBV11-2 with TRBJ2-3; tentatively, D is TRBD2 (5 bases). The CDR3 has 15 amino acids. CDR1 SGHAT and CDR2 FQNNGV come from the germline V gene. V lost 1 base to trimming and J lost 0 bases, with 8 bases between them. CDR3 protein: CASSLAAASTDTQYF. CDR3 DNA sequence: TGTGCCAGCAGCTTAGCAGCGGCGAGCACAGATACGCAGTATTTT.

The gene calls are TRBV29-1 and TRBJ2-7, with TRBD2 matching over 9 bases. The CDR3 is made up of 14 amino acids. From germline, CDR1 is SQVTM and CDR2 ANQGSEA. V shed 6 bases and J 2 bases; nucleotides not matched to a gene: 8. The CDR3 reads CSVVQGLATYEQYF. In DNA, the CDR3 is TGCAGCGTCGTCCAAGGACTAGCGACCTACGAGCAGTACTTC.

In the case of this clone: At one end, the junction sequence differs from germline, possibly due to a read error. The J gene is TRBJ2-2, the V gene TRBV28; no firm D call. The CDR3 contains 12 residues. The germline V gene encodes CDR1 MDHEN and CDR2 SYDVKM. CDR3 sequence reads: CACSWGTGELFF. The CDR3 nucleotides read TGTGCCTGCAGCTGGGGTACCGGGGAGCTGTTTTTT.

The chain is built from TRBV27 and TRBJ2-3, with D possibly matching TRBD2 (6 bases). Looked up from germline, CDR1 is MNHEY and CDR2 is SMNVEV (reference sequence). Trimming took off 6 bases at V and 12 bases at J, with 19 bases between the two ends. This CDR3 is built from 13 residues. The CDR3 protein is CASSPTGWRDQYF. In DNA form, the CDR3 reads TGTGCCAGCAGCCCCACGGGTTGGCGGGATCAGTATTTT.

The V call is TRBV28, the J call TRBJ2-2; 8 nucleotides align to TRBD2. The germline CDR1 and CDR2 sequences are MDHEN and SYDVKM. The CDR3 is 15 residues long. V dropped 1 base and J dropped 6; count of bases not matched to a gene: 4. The CDR3 DNA is TGTGCCAGCAGTTTATCCGGGACTAGATCCGGGGAGCTGTTTTTT. The encoded protein is CASSLSGTRSGELFF.

This clone came up once. The chain recombines TRBV2 with TRBJ2-5; 14 positions match TRBD2. Trimming took 5 bases from V and 1 from J; bases not matched to a gene: 9. The length of the CDR3 is 18 residues. In germline, CDR1 is SNHLY, CDR2 FYNNEI. The DNA for the CDR3 is TGTGCCAGCAGTTTCCCCGGGACTAGCGGGGGCACCCAAGAGACCCAGTACTTC. Translation: CASSFPGTSGGTQETQYF. Full variable domain (outside the CDR3, taken from reference TRBV2 and TRBJ2-5): EPEVTQTPSHQVTQMGQEVILRCVPISNHLYFYWYRQILGQKVEFLVSFYNNEISEKSEIFDDQFSVERPDGSNFTLKIRSTKLEDSAMYFCASSFPGTSGGTQETQYFGPGTRLLVL.

V usage is TRBV6-6 and J usage is TRBJ1-4; possible D gene TRBD1, 5 bases. V was cut by 6 bases and J by 1 base, with 9 bases left in between. Germline assignment: CDR1 MNHNY and CDR2 SVGAGI (reference sequence). The CDR3 has 14 amino acids. This CDR3 reads CASSRTRTNEKLFF. CDR3 nucleotides: TGTGCCAGCAGCCGGACACGAACTAATGAAAAACTGTTTTTT.

This clone was seen just once. A read error may produce the germline difference seen at one junction end. Here the CDR3 reads CASSLPQGTQYF. Here the CDR3 DNA reads TGTGCCAGCAGTTTACCCCAAGGGACCCAGTACTTC. The rearrangement uses TRBV27 and TRBJ2-5, with D unclear. CDR1 is MNHEY, CDR2 SMNVEV, per germline (reference sequence). CDR3 length: 12 amino acids.

The genes are TRBV13 and TRBJ2-3; D remains unclear. Per germline, CDR1 PRHDT and CDR2 FYEKMQ (reference sequence). This CDR3 contains 14 residues. The V end lost 6 bases, the J end lost 2 bases, and 12 bases lay between the germline ends. CDR3 bases: TGTGCCAGCAGGGTGAATGGCAACACAGATACGCAGTATTTT. Protein product: CASRVNGNTDTQYF.

This chain connects TRBV7-9 to TRBJ2-5, with a weak D call TRBD2 (5 bases). The CDR3 sequence is 19 residues long. CDR1 is SEHNR and CDR2 is FQNEAQ in the germline V gene (reference sequence). V was shortened by 3 bases and J by 4 bases, with 27 bases between the two germline ends. CDR3 amino acids: CASSFDPTRSFPEGETQYF. Here the CDR3 DNA reads TGTGCCAGCAGCTTCGATCCCACCAGGTCCTTCCCCGAGGGAGAGACCCAGTACTTC.

V gene TRBV23-1 combines with J gene TRBJ2-6; D gene unclear. TRBV23-1 is assigned to the ORF class and has an uncertain function. CDR3 length: 16 amino acids. The V end was cut by 6 bases, the J end by 2 bases, with 14 bases between. Here the CDR3 DNA reads TGCGCCAGCAGAGGAACCGCTGGGCCTGGGGCCAACGTCCTGACTTTC. Translation gives CASRGTAGPGANVLTF.

This rearrangement joins TRBV9 to TRBJ2-1; 8 nucleotides match TRBD2. V trimming: 3 bases; J trimming: 4 bases; junction bases outside the gene matches: 6. This CDR3 contains 15 residues. Per germline, CDR1 SGDLS and CDR2 YYNGEE. CDR3 in amino acids: CASSAGGATYNEQFF. As DNA, the CDR3 is TGTGCCAGCAGCGCGGGAGGGGCTACATACAATGAGCAGTTCTTC. The variable domain in full, with the rest retrieved from reference TRBV9 and TRBJ2-1, is DSGVTQTPKHLITATGQRVTLRCSPRSGDLSVYWYQQSLDQGLQFLIQYYNGEERAKGNILERFSAQQFPDLHSELNLSSLELGDSALYFCASSAGGATYNEQFFGPGTRLTVL.

This chain joins TRBV28 and TRBJ2-6, with no clear D. The V gene lost 3 bases and the J gene lost 0 bases, with 9 bases spanning the gap. Per germline, CDR1 MDHEN and CDR2 SYDVKM. The CDR3 consists of 16 residues. The CDR3 coding sequence is TGTGCCAGCAGTTTGCCTACATTCTCTGGGGCCAACGTCCTGACTTTC. This sequence encodes CASSLPTFSGANVLTF.

As for this clone: Other nucleotide sequences in the sample specify the same CDR3. The chain employs TRBV28 and TRBJ2-7, with D perhaps matching TRBD1 (5 bases). V was shortened by 5 bases and J by 3 bases, with 17 bases between the two germline ends. Germline assignment: CDR1 MDHEN and CDR2 SYDVKM. The CDR3 contains 15 residues. CDR3 region: CASSNLGVGLYEQYF. CDR3 in DNA: TGTGCCAGCAGTAATCTAGGGGTGGGCCTCTACGAGCAGTACTTC.

This clone was detected once. J is TRBJ2-5 and V is TRBV7-8; 10 nucleotides align to TRBD2. The length of the CDR3 is 16 residues. The germline gives CDR1 SGHVS, CDR2 FQNEAQ. The ends lost 1 base at V and 1 base at J; junction bases unmatched: 3. Written as DNA, the CDR3 is TGTGCCAGCAGCTTAGGGGCTAGCGGGGGCCAAGAGACCCAGTACTTC. The encoded protein is CASSLGASGGQETQYF.

The chain employs TRBV19 and TRBJ1-1, with D possibly being TRBD1 (6 bases). Germline V gene sequence: CDR1 LNHDA, CDR2 SQIVND (reference sequence). The CDR3 extends over 13 amino acids. The germline V and J ends were trimmed by 3 bases and 5 bases, with 10 bases remaining between them. CDR3: CASSIGRGTEAFF. The CDR3 DNA is TGTGCCAGTAGTATTGGCAGGGGAACTGAAGCTTTCTTT.

This clone appeared a single time. The V gene is TRBV12-1, the J gene TRBJ2-5; the table names TRBD2, a call not compared with the DNA. TRBV12-1 is an annotated pseudogene. The CDR3 is 15 residues long. The CDR3 DNA is TGTGCCAGCAGCTTTTTCCCTAGGTTAATGGAGACCCAGTACTTC. Encoded protein: CASSFFPRLMETQYF.

The chain links TRBV27 to TRBJ2-1; possibly TRBD1 or TRBD2 for D (5 bases each). This CDR3 has 14 amino acids. Per the germline V gene, CDR1 is MNHEY and CDR2 is SMNVEV (reference sequence). The V and J ends lost 6 bases and 7 bases respectively, with 16 bases between them. CDR3 protein: CASSPPEGLNEQFF. The DNA for the CDR3 is TGTGCCAGCAGCCCCCCTGAGGGGTTGAATGAGCAGTTCTTC.

The J gene is TRBJ1-5, the V gene TRBV19, with 9 bases matching TRBD1. The ends lost 4 bases at V and 4 bases at J; junction bases unmatched: 5. Germline V gives CDR1 LNHDA, CDR2 SQIVND (reference sequence). This CDR3 comprises 15 residues. CDR3 residues: CASSKDGTGNQPQHF. The CDR3, as DNA: TGTGCCAGTAGTAAGGATGGGACAGGGAATCAGCCCCAGCATTTT.

The chain employs TRBV6-6 and TRBJ2-7; TRBD2 agrees at 10 bases. Germline CDR1 MNHNY, CDR2 SVGAGI (reference sequence). Trimming took 0 bases from V and 3 from J; bases not matched to a gene: 5. This CDR3 has 16 amino acids. The CDR3 DNA sequence: TGTGCCAGCAGTTACTCGGCTAGCGGGAGCCGCTACGAGCAGTACTTC. Protein sequence: CASSYSASGSRYEQYF.

The genes are TRBV4-1 and TRBJ2-5; D not certain. Germline lookup yields CDR1 MGHRA and CDR2 YSYEKL. The CDR3 spans 13 residues. V gave up 4 bases and J gave up 7 bases, with 13 bases separating them. CDR3 in DNA: TGCGCCAGCAGCCCCGATATCGGCGGGACCCAGTACTTC. It specifies CASSPDIGGTQYF.

This clone is a singleton in its sample. The chain has TRBV11-2 and TRBJ1-1, with D tentatively TRBD1 (5 bases). Trimming removed 3 bases from V and 2 bases from J, with 13 bases in between. Germline lookup yields CDR1 SGHAT and CDR2 FQNNGV. The CDR3 is made up of 15 amino acids. The CDR3 reads CASSFWGRHNTEAFF. DNA for the CDR3: TGTGCCAGCAGCTTTTGGGGCAGGCATAACACTGAAGCTTTCTTT. The whole variable domain, remainder taken from reference TRBV11-2 and TRBJ1-1, is EAGVAQSPRYKIIEKRQSVAFWCNPISGHATLYWYQQILGQGPKLLIQFQNNGVVDDSQLPKDRFSAERLKGVDSTLKIQPAKLEDSAVYLCASSFWGRHNTEAFFGQGTRLTVV.

The rearrangement joins TRBV7-9 to TRBJ1-1, with D possibly TRBD1 on 6 matching bases. This CDR3 contains 17 residues. In germline, CDR1 is SEHNR, CDR2 FQNEAQ (reference sequence). With 1 base removed from V and 1 base from J, the gap between germline ends came to 16 bases. CDR3 in DNA: TGTGCCAGCAGCTTAGTCCGATCAGGGGCCCCGAACACTGAAGCTTTCTTT. Its protein product is CASSLVRSGAPNTEAFF.

This clone was seen a handful of times. Here the CDR3 reads CASSAGPTYEQYF. The CDR3 DNA is TGTGCCAGTAGTGCGGGACCAACCTACGAGCAGTACTTC. The chain combines TRBV19 with TRBJ2-7; possibly TRBD2 for D (6 bases). The CDR3 is 13 residues long. Germline assignment: CDR1 LNHDA and CDR2 SQIVND (reference sequence). The V and J ends lost 5 bases and 2 bases respectively, with 10 bases between them.